Listed below are T cell receptor beta chains from one sample, sequenced in a study of cytomegalovirus exposure and HLA in healthy donors. Assay used: immunoSEQ multiplex PCR; TCRdb lists only in-frame clones, some missing. The sample table sets out 55,000 to 75,000 clones. The source material was PBMCs. The origin of the receptors is a male donor in good health and CMV-seronegative. The CDR3 runs from the conserved cysteine through the conserved F or W. D genes are given only for firm matches. The size field is filled for only some rows; it gives once, few, many or a size class.

j_gene | abundance | d_gene | v_gene | CDR3nt | CDR3aa
TRBJ2-7 | . | TRBD1 | TRBV27 | TGTGCCAGCTCAAATCCGGGACAGACCTACGAGCAGTACTTC | CASSNPGQTYEQYF
TRBJ2-4 | . | TRBD1 | TRBV7-8 | TGTGCCAGCAGCTTAGCTTACAGGGGAGCCAAAAACATTCAGTACTTC | CASSLAYRGAKNIQYF
TRBJ1-1 | . | TRBD1 | TRBV6-5 | TGTGCCAGCAGTACCGGGACAGGGTGGACTGAAGCTTTCTTT | CASSTGTGWTEAFF
TRBJ1-5 | . | TRBD1 | TRBV30 | TGTGCCTGGAGCCTAACAGGGGGAGGTCAGCATTTT | CAWSLTGGGQHF
TRBJ2-5 | . | TRBD2 | TRBV7-3 | TGTGCCAGCAGCTTAGCGGGCGGGGGGGTAGAGACCCAGTACTTC | CASSLAGGGVETQYF
TRBJ2-7 | . | TRBD1 | TRBV18 | TGTGCCAGCTCACTACAGGGGGGACGCTCCTACGAGCAGTACTTC | CASSLQGGRSYEQYF
TRBJ2-5 | . | . | TRBV7-6 | TGTGCCAGCAGCCTTAACTCGGGAGAGCGAGAGACCCAGTACTTC | CASSLNSGERETQYF
TRBJ2-2 | . | TRBD2 | TRBV4-1 | TGCGCCAGCAGCCAAGTACTAGCGGGGGGCTTAAACACCGGGGAGCTGTTTTTT | CASSQVLAGGLNTGELFF
TRBJ1-4 | . | . | TRBV4-3 | TGCGCCAGCGGAGACAGGACTGAAAAACTGTTTTTT | CASGDRTEKLFF
TRBJ2-2 | . | . | TRBV9 | TGTGCCAGCAGCTCCCGGGACACGAACACCGGGGAGCTGTTTTTT | CASSSRDTNTGELFF
TRBJ1-2 | . | TRBD1 | TRBV4-3 | TGCGCCAGCAGCCCATCCCCCCTTGCAGGGGGCACTGGCTACACCTTC | CASSPSPLAGGTGYTF
TRBJ2-5 | . | . | TRBV20-1 | TGCAGTGCTGGTTCCGGGGAGACCCAGTACTTC | CSAGSGETQYF
TRBJ2-3 | . | . | TRBV7-2 | TGTGCCAGCAGCCCAAGGACTGCCTCTAGCACAGATACGCAGTATTTT | CASSPRTASSTDTQYF
TRBJ1-1 | . | TRBD1 | TRBV27 | TGTGCCAGCAGTTCCCTCGGGACAGTGAACACTGAAGCTTTCTTT | CASSSLGTVNTEAFF
TRBJ1-1 | . | . | TRBV19 | TGTGCCAGTAGTCCCAGAAACACTGAAGCTTTCTTT | CASSPRNTEAFF
TRBJ2-1 | . | . | TRBV25-1 | TGTGCCAGCAGTGGACAGGGAGGTAATGAGCAGTTCTTC | CASSGQGGNEQFF
TRBJ2-2 | . | TRBD1 | TRBV6-5 | TGTGCCAGCAGTTACTCCCAGGGGGCAGGTGCCGGGGAGCTGTTTTTT | CASSYSQGAGAGELFF
TRBJ2-7 | . | TRBD1 | TRBV6-5 | TGTGCCAGCAGCTCCTCCGGGACAGGGGCCTACGAGCAGTACTTC | CASSSSGTGAYEQYF
TRBJ1-1 | . | TRBD1 | TRBV7-3 | TGTGCCAGCAGCTTCGGGACAGGGCTGAACACTGAAGCTTTCTTT | CASSFGTGLNTEAFF
TRBJ1-6 | medium-sized | . | TRBV5-4 | TGTGCCAGCAGCCCCCTCACGGGAAATTCACCCCTCCACTTT | CASSPLTGNSPLHF
TRBJ2-1 | . | . | TRBV18 | TGTGCCAGCTCACCTCAGCCGGGACAGGCGGGAGACAATGAGCAGTTCTTC | CASSPQPGQAGDNEQFF
TRBJ2-1 | . | . | TRBV28 | TGTGCCAGCACCACCCCGGGTGAGCAGTTCTTC | CASTTPGEQFF
TRBJ2-5 | . | . | TRBV11-2 | TGTGCCAGCAGCCCCTCCGAACAGGGATACAAAGAGACCCAGTACTTC | CASSPSEQGYKETQYF
TRBJ2-7 | . | . | TRBV28 | TGTGCCAGCAGGACCGCCGTGGGCCGAATCGCCTACGAGCAGTACTTC | CASRTAVGRIAYEQYF
TRBJ2-7 | . | . | TRBV21-1 | TGTGCCAGCAGCAAGGCGGGACAGGGGGCCTACGAGCAGTACTTC | CASSKAGQGAYEQYF
TRBJ2-7 | . | . | TRBV9 | TGTGCCAGCAGCGTTTACGACGGTGGAGAGGTCTACGAGCAGTACTTC | CASSVYDGGEVYEQYF
TRBJ2-5 | . | . | TRBV28 | TGTGCCAGCAGTTTATCGGGTTCCGAGACCCAGTACTTC | CASSLSGSETQYF
TRBJ1-3 | . | . | TRBV9 | TGTGCCAGCAGCGTTGGGCAGACCTCTGGAAACACCATATATTTT | CASSVGQTSGNTIYF
TRBJ1-5 | . | . | TRBV7-2 | TGTGCCAGCAGCTTAACCGTGTCCCCGGAGGGCAATCAGCCCCAGCATTTT | CASSLTVSPEGNQPQHF
TRBJ2-1 | . | TRBD1 | TRBV20-1 | TGCAGCCCGGGACAGGGGAATGAGCAGTTCTTC | CSPGQGNEQFF
TRBJ1-1 | . | TRBD1 | TRBV18 | TGTGCCAGCTCACCAATGGGGACAGGGCTGAACACTGAAGCTTTCTTT | CASSPMGTGLNTEAFF
TRBJ2-7 | . | TRBD1 | TRBV4-1 | TGCGCCAGCAGCCAATCTGGACAGGGAAGACACGAGCAGTACTTC | CASSQSGQGRHEQYF
TRBJ2-5 | . | . | TRBV29-1 | TGCAGCGTTGAGGGCAGTGGCAGGGAGACCCAGTACTTC | CSVEGSGRETQYF
TRBJ2-1 | . | TRBD2 | TRBV11-3 | TGTGCCAGCAGCTTAGATCAAGGCGGGACTAGCTCCTACAATGAGCAGTTCTTC | CASSLDQGGTSSYNEQFF
TRBJ2-5 | . | . | TRBV7-2 | TGTGCCAGCAGCTTAGCGGGAGGTTTGAGTGGAGAGACCCAGTACTTC | CASSLAGGLSGETQYF
TRBJ2-7 | . | . | TRBV11-1 | TGTGCCAGCAGCTTAGAAGTACGGTTTTCCTACGAGCAGTACTTC | CASSLEVRFSYEQYF
TRBJ1-1 | medium-sized | . | TRBV19 | TGTGCCAGTAGTTCACGGGGGGAGCCAATTAAGGCTTTCTTT | CASSSRGEPIKAFF
TRBJ1-5 | . | TRBD1 | TRBV19 | TGTGCCAGTAGTATAGGTGGAGGGACAGGCACCCTAGGTGGCAATCAGCCCCAGCATTTT | CASSIGGGTGTLGGNQPQHF
TRBJ1-2 | . | TRBD1 | TRBV19 | TGTGCCAGTAGTGTGGGACAGCTCGTCTATGGCTACACCTTC | CASSVGQLVYGYTF
TRBJ1-2 | . | . | TRBV28 | TGTGCCAGCAGTTTATTGTCCCAGGGTGGGTACTATGGCTACACCTTC | CASSLLSQGGYYGYTF
TRBJ1-1 | . | TRBD1 | TRBV11-2 | TGTGCCAGCAGCGGAAGCTTCAGGGGGTTAACTGAAGCTTTCTTT | CASSGSFRGLTEAFF
TRBJ1-5 | . | . | TRBV5-5 | TGTGCCAGCAGCCCGGGATTAGTAGCCTACAATCAGCCCCAGCATTTT | CASSPGLVAYNQPQHF
TRBJ2-3 | . | . | TRBV7-9 | TGTGCCAGCAGCTTAGCGCTCACAGGCGAGAGCACAGATACGCAGTATTTT | CASSLALTGESTDTQYF
TRBJ2-1 | . | TRBD1 | TRBV28 | TGTGCCAGCAGTTCCCTGACAGGGGGGTCCGACAATGAGCAGTTCTTC | CASSSLTGGSDNEQFF
TRBJ2-7 | . | . | TRBV4-3 | TGCGCCAGCAGCCCAGGACTGGCGCCGAGCTCCTACGAGCAGTACTTC | CASSPGLAPSSYEQYF
TRBJ2-7 | . | TRBD1 | TRBV5-4 | TGTGCCAGCAGCTTGGGCCAGGGGGCCTACGAGCAGTACTTC | CASSLGQGAYEQYF